Listed below are T cell receptor beta chains from one sample, sequenced in a study of cytomegalovirus exposure and HLA in healthy donors. Here immunoSEQ multiplex PCR was the method, and the copy in TCRdb shows in-frame clones only, minus some. The sample lists 65,000 to 80,000 clones, approximately 93% occurring once. Sequenced sample: PBMCs. The receptors here all came from a woman between 18 and 30 years old in good health and CMV-seropositive. Both conserved end residues are part of each CDR3. Each record gives: clone size, V gene, D gene, J gene, CDR3 DNA, CDR3 protein. A D gene is named only where the DNA matches it firmly. Some rows mark clone size as missing; the rest say once, few, many or name a class of expanded clone.

size: NA; V: TRBV20-1; D: TRBD1; J: TRBJ2-7; DNA: TGCAGTGCTCGCATACAGGGGAAGCAGTACTTC; CDR3: CSARIQGKQYF
size: NA; V: TRBV29-1; D: TRBD2; J: TRBJ2-7; DNA: TGCAGCGTTGAGATTAGCGGGACCGAGCAGTACTTC; CDR3: CSVEISGTEQYF
size: NA; V: TRBV27; D: NA; J: TRBJ2-7; DNA: TGTGCCAGCATCGGTGCAGGGGGGCACTACGAGCAGTACTTC; CDR3: CASIGAGGHYEQYF
size: once; V: TRBV2; D: TRBD1; J: TRBJ2-5; DNA: TGTGCCAGCAGTGAAAGGACAGGGGTACAAGAGACCCAGTACTTC; CDR3: CASSERTGVQETQYF
size: once; V: TRBV6-1; D: TRBD1; J: TRBJ1-4; DNA: TGTGCCAGCAGTAAAGACAGGGTATCTGAAAAACTGTTTTTT; CDR3: CASSKDRVSEKLFF
size: NA; V: TRBV18; D: TRBD1; J: TRBJ1-5; DNA: TGTGCCAGCTCGGATGGACAGGGGGCGAATCAGCCCCAGCATTTT; CDR3: CASSDGQGANQPQHF
size: NA; V: TRBV28; D: NA; J: TRBJ1-1; DNA: TGTGCCAGCAGTTTTTACACGAACACTGAAGCTTTCTTT; CDR3: CASSFYTNTEAFF
size: NA; V: TRBV6-1; D: TRBD1; J: TRBJ1-6; DNA: TGTGCCAGCAGAACCGGGACAGACAATTCACCCCTCCACTTT; CDR3: CASRTGTDNSPLHF
size: NA; V: TRBV19; D: TRBD1; J: TRBJ2-7; DNA: TGTGCCAGTACTGGGACAGCGGCCCTCTCCTACGAGCAGTACTTC; CDR3: CASTGTAALSYEQYF
size: NA; V: TRBV18; D: TRBD1; J: TRBJ2-7; DNA: TGTGCCAGCTCACCACCGACAGGGCCGGCCTACGAGCAGTACTTC; CDR3: CASSPPTGPAYEQYF
size: once; V: TRBV29-1; D: NA; J: TRBJ1-1; DNA: TGCAGCGCTGCACGGGGGAAGAAAGCTTTCTTT; CDR3: CSAARGKKAFF